This TCR beta chain was captured by sequencing in a study of beta chain features in type 1 diabetes. This clone came up a few times. Its cognate antigen is unknown. The germline V gene has CDR1 LNHDA and CDR2 SQIVND (reference sequence). The CDR3 runs to 15 residues. V lost 2 bases, J lost 0 bases, and 7 bases lay in between. Expressed TCRB transcripts were sequenced because the entire RNA isolate underwent reverse transcription. Repertoires were generated with immunoSEQ multiplex PCR, while TCRdb's copy carries only in-frame clones and drops some. The sample consists of about 640,000 clones, roughly 12% of them appearing once. Findings and limits, study-wide: Compared to healthy donors, patients appeared to have naive, central memory and Treg TCRB repertoires that were more alike. Whether HLA type affects TCRB rearrangement stayed undetermined in the present work. Moderate yet significant TCRB CDR3 shortening was seen in Type 1 diabetes patients in all four CD4+ subsets.

This chain links TRBV19 with TRBJ2-2; D gene unclear. Material for sequencing was naive CD4+ T cells from blood. This clonotype was sampled from a man between 25 and 39 years old with type 1 diabetes. Written as DNA, the CDR3 is TGTGCCAGTAGTATAAACGGACCGAACACCGGGGAGCTGTTTTTT. This gives the protein CASSINGPNTGELFF.